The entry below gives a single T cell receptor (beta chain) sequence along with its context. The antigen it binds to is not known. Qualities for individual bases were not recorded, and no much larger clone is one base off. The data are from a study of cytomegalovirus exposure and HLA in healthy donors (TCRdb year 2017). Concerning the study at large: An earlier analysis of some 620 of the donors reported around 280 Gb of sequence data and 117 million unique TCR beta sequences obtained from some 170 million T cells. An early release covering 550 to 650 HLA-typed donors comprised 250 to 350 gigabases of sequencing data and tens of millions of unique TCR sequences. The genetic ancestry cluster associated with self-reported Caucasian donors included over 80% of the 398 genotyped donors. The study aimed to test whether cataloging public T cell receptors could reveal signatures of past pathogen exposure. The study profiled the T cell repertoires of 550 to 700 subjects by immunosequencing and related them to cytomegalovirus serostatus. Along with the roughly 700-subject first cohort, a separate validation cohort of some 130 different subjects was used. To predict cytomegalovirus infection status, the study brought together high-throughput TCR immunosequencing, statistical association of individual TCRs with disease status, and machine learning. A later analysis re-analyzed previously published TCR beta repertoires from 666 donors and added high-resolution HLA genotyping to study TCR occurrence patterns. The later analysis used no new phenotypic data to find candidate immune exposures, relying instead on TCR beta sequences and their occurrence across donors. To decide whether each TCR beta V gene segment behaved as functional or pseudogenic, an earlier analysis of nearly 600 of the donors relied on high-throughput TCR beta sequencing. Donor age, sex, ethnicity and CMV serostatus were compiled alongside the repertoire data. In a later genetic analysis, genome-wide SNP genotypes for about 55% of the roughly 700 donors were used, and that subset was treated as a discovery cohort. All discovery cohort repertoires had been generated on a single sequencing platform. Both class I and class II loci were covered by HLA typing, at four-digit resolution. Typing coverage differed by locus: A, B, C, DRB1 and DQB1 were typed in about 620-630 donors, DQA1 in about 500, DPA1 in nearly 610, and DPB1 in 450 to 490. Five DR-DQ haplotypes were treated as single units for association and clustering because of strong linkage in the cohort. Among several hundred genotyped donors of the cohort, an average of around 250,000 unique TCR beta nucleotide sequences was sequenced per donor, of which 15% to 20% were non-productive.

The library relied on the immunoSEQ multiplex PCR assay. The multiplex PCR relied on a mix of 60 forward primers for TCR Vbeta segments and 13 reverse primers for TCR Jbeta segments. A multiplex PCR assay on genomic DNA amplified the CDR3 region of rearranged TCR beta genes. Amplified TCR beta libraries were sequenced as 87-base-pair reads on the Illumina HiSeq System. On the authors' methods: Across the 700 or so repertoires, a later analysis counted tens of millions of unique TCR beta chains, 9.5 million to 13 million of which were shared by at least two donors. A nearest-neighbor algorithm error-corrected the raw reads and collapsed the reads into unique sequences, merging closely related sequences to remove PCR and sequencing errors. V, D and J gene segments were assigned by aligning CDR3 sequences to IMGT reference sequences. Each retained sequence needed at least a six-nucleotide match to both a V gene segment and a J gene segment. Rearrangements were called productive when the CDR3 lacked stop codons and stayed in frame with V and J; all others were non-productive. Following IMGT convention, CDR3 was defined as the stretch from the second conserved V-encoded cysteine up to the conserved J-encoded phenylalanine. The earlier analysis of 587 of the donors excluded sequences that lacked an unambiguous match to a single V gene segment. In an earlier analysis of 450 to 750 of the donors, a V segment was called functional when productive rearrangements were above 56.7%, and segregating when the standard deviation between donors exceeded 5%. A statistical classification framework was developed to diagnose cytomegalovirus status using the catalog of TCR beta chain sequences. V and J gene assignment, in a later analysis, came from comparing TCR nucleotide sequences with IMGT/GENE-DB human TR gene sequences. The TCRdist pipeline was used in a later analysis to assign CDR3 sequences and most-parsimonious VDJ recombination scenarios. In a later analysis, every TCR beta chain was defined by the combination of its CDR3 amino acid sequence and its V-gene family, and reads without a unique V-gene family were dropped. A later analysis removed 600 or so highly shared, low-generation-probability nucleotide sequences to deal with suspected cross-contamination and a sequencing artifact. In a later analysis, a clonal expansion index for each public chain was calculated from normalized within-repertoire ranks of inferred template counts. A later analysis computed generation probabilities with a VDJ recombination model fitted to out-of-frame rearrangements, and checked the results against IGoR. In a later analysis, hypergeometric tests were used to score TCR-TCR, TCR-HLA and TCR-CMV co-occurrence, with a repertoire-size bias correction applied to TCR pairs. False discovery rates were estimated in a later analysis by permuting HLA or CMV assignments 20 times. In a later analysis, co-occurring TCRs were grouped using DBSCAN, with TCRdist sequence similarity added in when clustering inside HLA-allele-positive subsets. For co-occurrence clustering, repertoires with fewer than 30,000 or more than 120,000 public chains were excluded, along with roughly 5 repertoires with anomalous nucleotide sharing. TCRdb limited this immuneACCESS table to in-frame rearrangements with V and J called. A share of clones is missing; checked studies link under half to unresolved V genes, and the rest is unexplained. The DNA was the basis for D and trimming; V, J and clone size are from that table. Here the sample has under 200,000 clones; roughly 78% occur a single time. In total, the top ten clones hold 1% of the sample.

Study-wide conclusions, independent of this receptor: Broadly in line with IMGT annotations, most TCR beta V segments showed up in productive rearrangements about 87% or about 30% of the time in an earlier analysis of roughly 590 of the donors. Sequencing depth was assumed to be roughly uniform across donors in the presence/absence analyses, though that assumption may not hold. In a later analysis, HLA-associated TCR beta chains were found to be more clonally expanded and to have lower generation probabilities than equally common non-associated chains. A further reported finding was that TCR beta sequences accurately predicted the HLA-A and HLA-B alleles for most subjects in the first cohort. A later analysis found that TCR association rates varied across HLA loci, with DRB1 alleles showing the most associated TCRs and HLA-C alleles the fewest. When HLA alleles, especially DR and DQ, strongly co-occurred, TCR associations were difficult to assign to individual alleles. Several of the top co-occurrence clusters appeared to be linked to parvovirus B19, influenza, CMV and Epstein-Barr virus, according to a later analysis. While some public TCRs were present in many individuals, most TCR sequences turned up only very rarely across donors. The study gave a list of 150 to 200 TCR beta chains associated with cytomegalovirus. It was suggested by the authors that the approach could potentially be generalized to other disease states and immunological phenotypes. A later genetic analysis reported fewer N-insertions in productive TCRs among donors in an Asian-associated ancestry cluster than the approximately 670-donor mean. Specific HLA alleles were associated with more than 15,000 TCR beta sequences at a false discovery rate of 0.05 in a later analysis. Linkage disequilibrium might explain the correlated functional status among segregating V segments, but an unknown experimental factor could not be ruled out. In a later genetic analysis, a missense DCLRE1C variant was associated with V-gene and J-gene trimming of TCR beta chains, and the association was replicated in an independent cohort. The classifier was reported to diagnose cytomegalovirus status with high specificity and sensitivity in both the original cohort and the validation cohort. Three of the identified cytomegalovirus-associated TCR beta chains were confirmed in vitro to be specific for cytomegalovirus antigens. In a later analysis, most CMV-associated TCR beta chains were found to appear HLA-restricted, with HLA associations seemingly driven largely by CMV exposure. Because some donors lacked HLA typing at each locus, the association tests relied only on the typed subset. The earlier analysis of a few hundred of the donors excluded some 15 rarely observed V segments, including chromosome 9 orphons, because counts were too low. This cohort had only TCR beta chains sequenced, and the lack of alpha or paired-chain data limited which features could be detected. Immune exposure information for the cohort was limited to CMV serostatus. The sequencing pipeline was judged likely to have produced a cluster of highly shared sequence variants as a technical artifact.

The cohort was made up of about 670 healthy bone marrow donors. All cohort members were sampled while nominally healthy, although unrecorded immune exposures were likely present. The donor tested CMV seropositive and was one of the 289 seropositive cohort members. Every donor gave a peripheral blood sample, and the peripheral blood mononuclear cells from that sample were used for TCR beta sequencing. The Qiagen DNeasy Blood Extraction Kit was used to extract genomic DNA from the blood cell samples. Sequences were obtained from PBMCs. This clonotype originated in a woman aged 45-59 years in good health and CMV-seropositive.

This receptor has the CDR3 CASSGTGVYEQYF. In nucleotides, the sequence is TGTGCCAGTAGTGGGACAGGGGTTTACGAGCAGTACTTC. The sequence joins TRBV19 to TRBJ2-5; a stretch of 10 junction bases matches TRBD1. The last part of the DNA fits TRBJ2-7 better; the J call may be wrong. From the cysteine up to the phenylalanine, the CDR3 has a length of 13 residues. The entry retains the CDR3 DNA only, 39 bases that are in frame from base 1. The germline V gene (reference sequence) supplies CDR1 LNHDA and CDR2 SQIVND.